This is a list of T cell receptor beta chains from one sample in a study of blood T cell repertoires in COVID-19. Here immunoSEQ multiplex PCR was the method, and the copy in TCRdb shows in-frame clones only, minus some. The sample shows some 100,000 clones, 91% of them seen only once. Sequencing was performed on peripheral blood. Receptors originate from a man aged 45-65 years with acute or convalescent COVID-19. Both conserved end residues are part of each CDR3. A D gene is named only where the DNA matches it firmly. Clone size is not always given. Where it is, it says once, few, many or a class for expanded clones.

j_call d_call v_call cdr3_length clone_size cdr3_nt cdr3_aa
TRBJ1-1 - TRBV19 15 - TGTGCCAGTACCTTGACACCCCAACAACTCACTGAAGCTTTCTTT CASTLTPQQLTEAFF
TRBJ1-1 - TRBV10-2 13 - TGCGCCAGCAGTGAGTTAGTAAACACTGAAGCTTTCTTT CASSELVNTEAFF
TRBJ1-1 - TRBV6-5 12 - TGTGCCAGCAGCAGGGTGGCCGGAGCAGCTTTCTTT CASSRVAGAAFF
TRBJ2-1 TRBD2 TRBV7-9 16 - TGTGCCAGCAGCTTATTAACTAGCGGGGGGCCGGGTGAGCAGTTCTTC CASSLLTSGGPGEQFF
TRBJ1-2 - TRBV5-4 15 - TGTGCCAGCAGCTTGGGGGCAGGGGCTCGGTATGGCTACACCTTC CASSLGAGARYGYTF
TRBJ1-1 - TRBV30 13 - TGTGCCTGGATTACAGGGTGGAACACTGAAGCTTTCTTT CAWITGWNTEAFF
TRBJ1-1 - TRBV10-3 13 - TGTGCCATCAGTGATCAGGTGAACACTGAAGCTTTCTTT CAISDQVNTEAFF
TRBJ2-7 - TRBV18 15 - TGTGCCAGCTCAAGCCTTGGTTTGGGGCCGTACGAGCAGTACTTC CASSSLGLGPYEQYF
TRBJ1-5 - TRBV15 15 - TGTGCCACCAGCAGACTACAGAGTAGCAATCAGCCCCAGCATTTT CATSRLQSSNQPQHF
TRBJ2-3 - TRBV19 18 - TGTGCCAGTAGCCACGACCGGGGAAGGGGGACGGCCACAGATACGCAGTATTTT CASSHDRGRGTATDTQYF
TRBJ1-1 - TRBV7-9 13 - TGTGCCAGCAGCTTTCCCATGAACACTGAAGCTTTCTTT CASSFPMNTEAFF
TRBJ1-5 - TRBV21-1 15 - TGTGCCAGCAGCTTTAGAGACAGTAGCAATCAGCCCCAGCATTTT CASSFRDSSNQPQHF
TRBJ2-5 TRBD2 TRBV4-2 17 - TGTGCCAGCAGCCCTCAGCCGAGGATGAGCGGGGAAGAGACCCAGTACTTC CASSPQPRMSGEETQYF
TRBJ2-1 - TRBV6-5 11 - TGTGCCAGCAGTTTTCAGGGTGAGCAGTTCTTC CASSFQGEQFF
TRBJ2-2 - TRBV11-3 17 - TGTGCCAGCAGCCCCCGAGGGGTTCAGGGGGGCACCGGGGAGCTGTTTTTT CASSPRGVQGGTGELFF
TRBJ1-5 TRBD1 TRBV27 17 - TGTGCCAGCAGTCGACAATCCGGGACAGGGGGCAATCAGCCCCAGCATTTT CASSRQSGTGGNQPQHF
TRBJ1-6 TRBD1 TRBV3-1/TRBV3-2 15 - TGTGCCAGCAGCCAAGAGGTACAGGGGGTTTCACCCCTCCACTTT CASSQEVQGVSPLHF
TRBJ2-5 TRBD2 TRBV14 15 - TGTGCCAGCAGCCAAGGTGGGACTATTAGTCAGACCCAGTACTTC CASSQGGTISQTQYF
TRBJ2-2 TRBD1 TRBV2 15 - TGTGCCAGCATCAGGGACAGGACGCCGACCGGGGAGCTGTTTTTT CASIRDRTPTGELFF
TRBJ1-6 TRBD1 TRBV7-9 17 - TGTGCCAGCAGCCCCCGGACAGGCAAAGCCTATAATTCACCCCTCCACTTT CASSPRTGKAYNSPLHF
TRBJ1-4 TRBD1 TRBV7-2 15 - TGTGCCAGCAGCCTCCGGGACAGGGTTAATGAAAAACTGTTTTTT CASSLRDRVNEKLFF
TRBJ1-3 - TRBV6-5 15 - TGTGCCAGCAGCCCCAGGGCCTACTCTGGAAACACCATATATTTT CASSPRAYSGNTIYF
TRBJ2-5 TRBD2 TRBV5-1 14 - TGCGCCAGCAGCTCCGGGGCGGGGGAAGAGACCCAGTACTTC CASSSGAGEETQYF
TRBJ1-6 - TRBV15 14 few TGTGCCACCAGCATGACTCCGAGGGAGTCACCCCTCCACTTT CATSMTPRESPLHF
TRBJ1-5 TRBD1 TRBV19 15 - TGTGCCAGTAGTAAACAGGACAGGGGGCACCAGCCCCAGCATTTT CASSKQDRGHQPQHF
TRBJ2-1 TRBD2 TRBV5-1 17 - TGCGCCAGCAGCTTGTTGACTAGCGGGGGTAATGGTAATGAGCAGTTCTTC CASSLLTSGGNGNEQFF
TRBJ1-2 - TRBV2 14 - TGTGCCAGCGGCCTTTTGGGAGGGGCCGATGGCTACACCTTC CASGLLGGADGYTF
TRBJ1-1 - TRBV19 15 once TGTGCCAGTAGAACCCAGGCCAGAAGGAACACTGAAGCTTTCTTT CASRTQARRNTEAFF
TRBJ1-5 TRBD1 TRBV2 15 - TGTGCCAGCAGTGCTCCGGGACAGGGGAATCAGCCCCAGCATTTT CASSAPGQGNQPQHF
TRBJ2-6 - TRBV14 19 - TGTGCCAGCAGCGACCAAGGCAGGGGAAGAGTCTCTGGGGCCAACGTCCTGACTTTC CASSDQGRGRVSGANVLTF
TRBJ2-1 TRBD2 TRBV7-2 16 - TGTGCCAGCAGCCCTCTAGCGGGGGCTATCTACAATGAGCAGTTCTTC CASSPLAGAIYNEQFF
TRBJ2-3 - TRBV3-1/TRBV3-2 17 - TGTGCCAGCAGCCAAGATTTTTCCCTCAGCCGGGGAGATACGCAGTATTTT CASSQDFSLSRGDTQYF
TRBJ2-7 - TRBV19 16 few TGTGCCAGTAGGTCCACCGGGACCCAGGGGTCCTACGAGCAGTACTTC CASRSTGTQGSYEQYF
TRBJ2-2 - TRBV3-1/TRBV3-2 17 once TGTGCCAGCAGCCAAGAGGCGGGGTCCGGGAACACCGGGGAGCTGTTTTTT CASSQEAGSGNTGELFF
TRBJ1-2 TRBD1 TRBV30 15 - TGTGCCTGGACCCGACAGGGTCTAGATCAATATGGCTACACCTTC CAWTRQGLDQYGYTF
TRBJ1-3 - TRBV5-4 15 - TGTGCCAGCAGCTTGGGGGGCTCCTCTGGAAACACCATATATTTT CASSLGGSSGNTIYF
TRBJ2-2 TRBD2 TRBV3-1/TRBV3-2 19 - TGTGCCAGCAGCCAAGATCCTAGGACCGGGACTAGCGGAACCGGGGAGCTGTTTTTT CASSQDPRTGTSGTGELFF